A selection of T cell receptor beta chains follows, all from one sample in a study of CD8 T cells in ankylosing spondylitis. TCRdb re-derived calls from the 5' RACE reads in MiXCR, one entry per CDR3 protein. The data hold 250,000 to 300,000 distinct CDR3 sequences, with roughly 18% observed a single time. The sample taken for sequencing was blood, either unsorted or a sorted T cell fraction (not recorded which). These receptors were obtained from a male donor with ankylosing spondylitis or in good health (not recorded which). The CDR3 runs from the conserved cysteine through the conserved F or W. The D gene is left open where the match is weak. A row's size may be missing; if present it is once, few, many or a size class.

V	D	size	J	CDR3	DNA
TRBV16	TRBD1	-	TRBJ2-4	CASSQSWTGDIQYF	TGTGCCAGCAGCCAATCGTGGACAGGGGATATTCAGTACTTC
TRBV4-1	-	once	TRBJ1-2	CASSQGAAGYGYTF	TGCGCCAGCAGCCAAGGGGCAGCGGGCTATGGCTACACCTTC
TRBV9	TRBD2	few	TRBJ2-3	CASSAASGGYTDTQYF	TGTGCCAGCAGCGCCGCTAGCGGGGGATACACAGATACGCAGTATTTT
TRBV15	-	many	TRBJ2-7	CATSDVNYEQYF	TGTGCCACCAGCGACGTAAACTACGAGCAGTACTTC
TRBV15	-	many	TRBJ2-3	CATSRDGRQDRTDTQYF	TGTGCCACCAGCAGAGATGGTAGGCAGGACCGCACAGATACGCAGTATTTT
TRBV6-6	-	-	TRBJ2-2	CASEGENTGELFF	TGTGCCAGCGAGGGGGAGAACACCGGGGAGCTGTTTTTT
TRBV29-1	TRBD2	many	TRBJ2-7	CSVGEGLAGGRFYEQYF	TGCAGCGTTGGGGAGGGACTAGCGGGAGGTAGGTTCTACGAGCAGTACTTC
TRBV20-1	-	-	TRBJ2-3	CSARDFERVTDTQYF	TGCAGTGCTAGAGATTTCGAGCGTGTCACAGATACGCAGTATTTT
TRBV13	-	many	TRBJ2-1	CASSQVGREQFF	TGTGCCAGCAGCCAAGTAGGACGGGAGCAGTTCTTC
TRBV5-1	-	-	TRBJ2-1	CASRYHSGSYNEQFF	TGCGCCAGCAGATATCACAGCGGGTCCTACAATGAGCAGTTCTTC
TRBV12-3/TRBV12-4	TRBD1	few	TRBJ2-7	CASTGHRGPPYEQYF	TGTGCCAGCACTGGGCACAGGGGCCCCCCCTACGAGCAGTACTTC
TRBV5-1	TRBD2	few	TRBJ2-1	CASSLGQGLAPHGSYNEQFF	TGCGCCAGCAGCTTGGGTCAGGGACTAGCTCCCCACGGGAGCTACAATGAGCAGTTCTTC
TRBV29-1	-	-	TRBJ2-7	CSVEDFRYEQYF	TGCAGCGTTGAAGACTTCCGGTACGAGCAGTACTTC
TRBV27	-	-	TRBJ1-5	CASSLNGGDQPQHF	TGTGCCAGCAGTTTAAACGGGGGAGATCAGCCCCAGCATTTT
TRBV5-1	-	many	TRBJ2-7	CASSLDTEFYEQYF	TGCGCCAGCAGCTTGGATACAGAGTTCTACGAGCAGTACTTC
TRBV29-1	-	few	TRBJ2-7	CSVVGGDVSPYEQYF	TGCAGCGTTGTAGGGGGGGACGTCTCCCCCTACGAGCAGTACTTC
TRBV10-3	-	few	TRBJ2-5	CAISPPGGQETQYF	TGTGCCATCAGCCCCCCAGGCGGCCAAGAGACCCAGTACTTC
TRBV10-3	-	-	TRBJ1-1	CAISEGEGARTEAFF	TGTGCCATCAGTGAAGGGGAAGGGGCACGGACTGAAGCTTTCTTT
TRBV4-3	-	few	TRBJ2-7	CASSQEEGYEQYF	TGCGCCAGCAGCCAAGAGGAAGGGTACGAGCAGTACTTC
TRBV9	TRBD2	many	TRBJ2-7	CASSVTGLAYEQYF	TGTGCCAGCAGCGTAACTGGACTAGCGTACGAGCAGTACTTC
TRBV20-1	TRBD1	few	TRBJ2-7	CSAPDRDSYEQYF	TGCAGTGCCCCCGACAGGGACTCCTACGAGCAGTACTTC
TRBV5-1	TRBD2	-	TRBJ2-7	CASSGTSGASYEQYF	TGCGCCAGCAGCGGGACTAGCGGAGCCTCCTACGAGCAGTACTTC
TRBV7-9	TRBD1	-	TRBJ2-7	CASSLLGTGGNEQYF	TGTGCCAGCAGCTTATTGGGGACAGGGGGTAACGAGCAGTACTTC
TRBV14	TRBD1	few	TRBJ1-2	CASSKGAGATYGYTF	TGTGCCAGCAGCAAGGGGGCAGGGGCCACCTATGGCTACACCTTC
TRBV29-1	-	-	TRBJ2-1	CSVETTRHYNEQFF	TGCAGCGTTGAGACTACGCGTCACTACAATGAGCAGTTCTTC
TRBV5-6	TRBD1	many	TRBJ2-4	CASSLSGQGHIQYF	TGTGCCAGCAGCTTGTCAGGACAGGGACACATTCAGTACTTC
TRBV5-1	TRBD2	few	TRBJ2-7	CASSLELAGGPDEQYF	TGCGCCAGCAGCTTGGAATTAGCGGGGGGTCCAGACGAGCAGTACTTC